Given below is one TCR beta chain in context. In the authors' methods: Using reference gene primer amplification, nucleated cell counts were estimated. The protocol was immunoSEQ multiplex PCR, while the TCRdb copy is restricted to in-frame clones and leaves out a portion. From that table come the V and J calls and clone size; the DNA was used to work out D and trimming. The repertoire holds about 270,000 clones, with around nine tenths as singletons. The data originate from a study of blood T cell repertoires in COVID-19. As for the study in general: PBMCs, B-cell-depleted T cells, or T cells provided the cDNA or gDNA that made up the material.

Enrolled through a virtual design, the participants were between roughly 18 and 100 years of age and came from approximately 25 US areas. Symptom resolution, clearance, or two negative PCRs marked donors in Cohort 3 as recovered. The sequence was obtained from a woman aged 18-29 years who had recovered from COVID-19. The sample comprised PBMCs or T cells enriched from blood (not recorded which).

CDR3 sequence (DNA): TGTGCCAGCAGTTTAAACGAAAAGGGGGACTCCTACGAGCAGTACTTC. Residues: CASSLNEKGDSYEQYF. The V gene is TRBV27, the J gene TRBJ2-7; TRBD1 is a possible D gene (6 bases). CDR1 and CDR2 from the germline V gene are MNHEY and SMNVEV (reference sequence). The germline V and J ends were trimmed by 2 bases and 0 bases, with 14 bases remaining between them. The length of the CDR3 is 16 residues.